This T cell receptor (beta chain) stems from a study of blood T cell repertoires in COVID-19. Study-wide context: Samples of COVID-19 (acute and convalescent) were obtained from the United States, Italy and Spain. Sample material is recorded as cDNA or gDNA derived from T cells, B-cell-depleted T cells, or PBMCs.

Authors' data handling: Quantification of nucleated cells was approximated via reference gene primer amplification. Using immunoSEQ multiplex PCR, the repertoire was profiled, and TCRdb retains in-frame clones only, with some absent. The D gene and trimming were derived from the DNA, and the V and J assignments and clone size from that table. The sample records 250,000 to 300,000 clones, roughly nine tenths being singletons. The CDR3 loop spans 14 amino acids. Trimming left V 2 bases short and J 2 bases short, with 7 bases between. Germline lookup yields CDR1 MDHEN and CDR2 SYDVKM. V and J are TRBV28 and TRBJ1-3; D is unclear. The source material was peripheral blood. This clonotype was sampled from a woman aged 40 to 50 who had recovered from COVID-19. The CDR3 sequence is CASSLGQAGNTIYF. DNA for the CDR3: TGTGCCAGCAGTTTAGGCCAGGCTGGAAACACCATATATTTT.